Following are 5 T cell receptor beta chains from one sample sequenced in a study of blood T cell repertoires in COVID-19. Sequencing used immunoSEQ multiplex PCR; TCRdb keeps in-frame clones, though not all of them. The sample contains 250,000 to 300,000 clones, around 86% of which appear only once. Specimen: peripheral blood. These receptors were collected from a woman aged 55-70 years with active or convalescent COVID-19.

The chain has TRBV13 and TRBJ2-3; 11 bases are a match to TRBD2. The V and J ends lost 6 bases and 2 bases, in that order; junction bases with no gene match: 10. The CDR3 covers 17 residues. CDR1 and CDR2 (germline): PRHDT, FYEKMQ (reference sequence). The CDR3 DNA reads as TGTGCCAGCAGGGCTAAAGGGACTAGCGGCCACACAGATACGCAGTATTTT. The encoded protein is CASRAKGTSGHTDTQYF.

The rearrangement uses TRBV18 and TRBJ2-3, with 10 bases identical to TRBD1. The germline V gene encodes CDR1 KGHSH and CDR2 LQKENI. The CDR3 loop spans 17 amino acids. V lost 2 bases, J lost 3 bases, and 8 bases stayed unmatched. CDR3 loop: CASSPNGPGQGTDTQYF. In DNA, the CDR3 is TGTGCCAGCTCACCAAATGGGCCGGGACAGGGGACAGATACGCAGTATTTT.

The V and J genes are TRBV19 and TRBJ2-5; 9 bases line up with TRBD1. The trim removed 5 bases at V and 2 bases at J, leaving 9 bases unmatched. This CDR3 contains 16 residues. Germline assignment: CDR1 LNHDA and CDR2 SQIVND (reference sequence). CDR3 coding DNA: TGTGCCAGTAGTCCGGGACAGGGCCTTGTACAAGAGACCCAGTACTTC. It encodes CASSPGQGLVQETQYF.

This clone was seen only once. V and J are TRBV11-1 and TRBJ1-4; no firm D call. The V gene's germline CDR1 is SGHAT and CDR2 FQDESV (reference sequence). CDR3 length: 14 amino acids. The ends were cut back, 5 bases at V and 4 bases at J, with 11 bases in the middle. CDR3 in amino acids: CASSRGLINEKLFF. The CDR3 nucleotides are TGTGCCAGCAGCCGAGGACTGATTAATGAAAAACTGTTTTTT.

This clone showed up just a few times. CDR3 in DNA: TGTGCCAGCAGCTTGGAACTAGCGGGCTACAATGAGCAGTTCTTC. Its translation is CASSLELAGYNEQFF. V usage is TRBV5-4 and J usage is TRBJ2-1; 9 nucleotides agree with TRBD2. Per germline, CDR1 SGHNT and CDR2 YYREEE (reference sequence). Losses at the gene ends were 0 bases for V and 3 bases for J; bases not matched to a gene: 1. This CDR3 comprises 15 residues.